The rows below give T cell receptor beta chains drawn from one sample of a study of T cell repertoires in cytomegalovirus infection. Via MiXCR, TCRdb re-called the reads, giving one row per CDR3 protein. The top ten clones hold just under 3% of a sample with more than 150,000 distinct CDR3 sequences, around 20% of them seen once. The sample taken for sequencing was PBMCs. The receptors come from a human donor in good health (CMV status not recorded). Some clones in this sample may be carry-over from other donors' samples. Each CDR3 is given with its conserved first and last residue. The D gene is left open where the match is weak. Size is omitted from some rows. Given values are once, few, many or a class for expanded clones.

abundance	v_gene	d_gene	j_gene	CDR3nt	CDR3aa
-	TRBV3-1	-	TRBJ2-2	TGTGCCAGCAGCCGGGACCTTCTAGGGGGGAACACCGGGGAGCTGTTTTTT	CASSRDLLGGNTGELFF
-	TRBV29-1	-	TRBJ1-1	TGCAGCGTTGGACAGCTAGCGAACACTGAAGCTTTCTTT	CSVGQLANTEAFF
few	TRBV29-1	TRBD2	TRBJ2-3	TGCAGCGTTGAAATTGAAGCGGGAGGGCTAGATACGCAGTATTTT	CSVEIEAGGLDTQYF
many	TRBV7-8	-	TRBJ2-1	TGTGCCAGCAGCTTACCGACAGTTCCGAATGAGCAGTTCTTC	CASSLPTVPNEQFF
many	TRBV7-2	-	TRBJ2-2	TGTGCCAGCAGCGAGAGCTGGGGTTCGATTAGGACCGGGGAGCTGTTTTTT	CASSESWGSIRTGELFF
-	TRBV11-2	-	TRBJ2-1	TGTGCCAGTCTCAGGGGCCACAATGAGCAGTTCTTC	CASLRGHNEQFF
-	TRBV5-1	-	TRBJ2-7	TGCGCCAGCAGCGTGGAGAAGGAGCAGTACTTC	CASSVEKEQYF
many	TRBV12-3/TRBV12-4	TRBD2	TRBJ2-3	TGTGCCAGCACTCCCGGAGCGGGAGGGATCCCAGATACGCAGTATTTT	CASTPGAGGIPDTQYF
many	TRBV7-2	-	TRBJ1-2	TGTGCCAGCAGCTCCCGGGACTCCCTAAGGGATAACTATGGCTACACCTTC	CASSSRDSLRDNYGYTF
few	TRBV5-1	-	TRBJ2-3	TGCGCCAGCAGCCGTCTAACGGGAGATACGCAGTATTTT	CASSRLTGDTQYF
few	TRBV6-1	-	TRBJ2-7	TGTGCCAGCAGTTCCCTGGGGGGGGGCTTTAGGAACGAGCAGTACTTC	CASSSLGGGFRNEQYF
-	TRBV19	-	TRBJ1-3	TGTGCCAGTAGTAGGGGAGCCTCCTCTGGAAACACCATATATTTT	CASSRGASSGNTIYF
many	TRBV7-8	TRBD1	TRBJ2-7	TGTGCCAGCAGCTTAGGGACAGGGGGAGACGCCTACGAGCAGTACTTC	CASSLGTGGDAYEQYF
-	TRBV20-1	TRBD2	TRBJ2-2	TGCAGTGCTCCGAGCGGGAGGGGCACCGGGGAGCTGTTTTTT	CSAPSGRGTGELFF
few	TRBV6-1	TRBD1	TRBJ1-6	TGTGCCAGCAGTGAACAGGGGGCGGATAATTCACCCCTCCACTTT	CASSEQGADNSPLHF
many	TRBV7-2	TRBD2	TRBJ2-7	TGTGCCAGCAGCTTAGCAGTAGCGGGAGGAAGCGAGCAGTACTTC	CASSLAVAGGSEQYF
few	TRBV7-9	TRBD2	TRBJ2-1	TGTGCCAGCAGCTTGTCTAGCGGGGGCCTCAATGAGCAGTTCTTC	CASSLSSGGLNEQFF
few	TRBV12-3/TRBV12-4	-	TRBJ2-7	TGTGCCAGCAGTTTGCGGTATAGCTCCTACGAGCAGTACTTC	CASSLRYSSYEQYF
many	TRBV6-2/TRBV6-3	-	TRBJ1-4	TGTGCCAGCAGCTTTAACACTTTAGGAGGGGTGGATGAAAAACTGTTTTTT	CASSFNTLGGVDEKLFF
-	TRBV5-6	-	TRBJ2-7	TGTGCCAGCAGCTTCAGGGGAACAAAGTCCTACGAGCAGTACTTC	CASSFRGTKSYEQYF
few	TRBV5-1	TRBD2	TRBJ2-3	TGCGCCAGCAGCCCGGTCGGGGGGTTGGTAGATACGCAGTATTTT	CASSPVGGLVDTQYF
-	TRBV28	TRBD1	TRBJ1-4	TGTGCCAGCAGTTCCCTCAGGGGGCGAAGTGAAAAACTGTTTTTT	CASSSLRGRSEKLFF